This paragraph reports one TCR beta chain. These data originate in a study of T cells of healthy individuals. A single record per CDR3 protein comes from TCRdb applying MiXCR to the 5' RACE reads. The sample carries nearly 100,000 distinct CDR3 sequences, 15% to 20% recorded once. The CDR3 length is 12 residues. In germline, CDR1 is MDHEN, CDR2 SYDVKM. V was shortened by 3 bases and J by 10 bases, with 10 bases between the two germline ends. The receptor was derived from a human donor in good health. V is TRBV28 and J is TRBJ2-1; D unclear. The CDR3 protein is CASSFIAFEQFF. The DNA of the CDR3 is TGTGCCAGCAGTTTCATCGCCTTCGAGCAGTTCTTC.